One sample yielded the 28 T cell receptor beta chains listed below, sequenced in a study of brain T cells in children with intractable seizures. Stated time point: blood from clinic visit 5 months post-surgery; TSC patient then seizure free. Only in-frame clones appear in the TCRdb table, and some are missing; sequencing was by immunoSEQ multiplex PCR. This sample yields under 400,000 clones, of which 93% are seen a single time; around 5% belongs to the top ten. The source was peripheral blood, collected 4 to 5 months after surgery. These receptors came from a boy under two years old with tuberous sclerosis and intractable seizures.

This clone has a single count. This chain links TRBV6-2 or TRBV6-3 with TRBJ2-5, with D unclear. Germline CDR1 and CDR2: MNHEY and SVGEGT. The CDR3 runs 14 residues. Trimming cost V 7 bases and J 2 bases, with 14 bases left between them. The DNA for the CDR3 is TGTGCCAGCACCCCCCCGGGTGAGCAAGAGACCCAGTACTTC. Its protein product is CASTPPGEQETQYF.

The CDR3 sequence is CASSTGTGPMGTGELFF. The CDR3 nucleotides are TGCGCCAGCAGCACTGGGACGGGACCTATGGGCACCGGGGAGCTGTTTTTT. The genes are TRBV4-1 and TRBJ2-2, with D perhaps matching TRBD1 or TRBD2 (5 bases each). The CDR3 runs 17 residues. The V end lost 5 bases, the J end lost 4 bases, and 20 bases lay between the germline ends. Germline V CDR1 and CDR2: MGHRA, YSYEKL.

The V gene is TRBV10-3, the J gene TRBJ2-7; D may be TRBD1 (6 bases). The CDR3 is made up of 11 amino acids. Per germline, CDR1 ENHRY and CDR2 SYGVKD. Trimming stripped 10 bases from V and 6 bases from J, with 13 bases between. CDR3: CATEQGGEQYF. Written as DNA, the CDR3 is TGTGCCACTGAACAGGGTGGCGAGCAGTACTTC.

The sample holds one count of this clone. The chain joins TRBV20-1 to TRBJ2-3, with a possible D match to TRBD2 (6 bases). CDR3 length: 16 amino acids. V was trimmed by 3 bases and J by 0 bases, leaving 16 bases between them. Germline lookup yields CDR1 DFQATT and CDR2 SNEGSKA (reference sequence). The CDR3, as DNA: TGCAGTGCTAGTGATCCGCGGGAAGCTAGCACAGATACGCAGTATTTT. Translating it yields CSASDPREASTDTQYF.

V gene TRBV7-6 combines with J gene TRBJ2-1, with 8 nucleotides matching TRBD2. The germline V gene encodes CDR1 SGHVS and CDR2 FNYEAQ. Trimming cost V 1 base and J 4 bases; bases outside gene matches: 9. The CDR3 length is 17 residues. CDR3 sequence reads: CASSLDWASGFYNEQFF. In nucleotides, the CDR3 is TGTGCCAGCAGCTTAGATTGGGCTAGCGGGTTTTACAATGAGCAGTTCTTC. The full variable domain, completed using reference TRBV7-6 and TRBJ2-1, is GAGVSQSPRYKVTKRGQDVALRCDPISGHVSLYWYRQALGQGPEFLTYFNYEAQQDKSGLPNDRFSAERPEGSISTLTIQRTEQRDSAMYRCASSLDWASGFYNEQFFGPGTRLTVL.

The chain combines TRBV6-5 with TRBJ2-7; D perhaps matches TRBD1 (6 bases). V was pared by 2 bases and J by 5 bases, with 16 bases between. Germline V gene data show CDR1 as MNHEY and CDR2 as SVGAGI. The CDR3 extends over 15 amino acids. The CDR3 nucleotides read TGTGCCAGCAGTTACCCCCAGAGGGGGACCAACGAGCAGTACTTC. Protein product: CASSYPQRGTNEQYF.

CDR3 sequence: CASSLQGAITNTEAFF. The CDR3 coding sequence is TGTGCCAGCAGCCTACAGGGGGCGATAACGAACACTGAAGCTTTCTTT. The chain couples TRBV3-1 (or the pseudogene TRBV3-2) to TRBJ1-1, with 9 bases matching TRBD1. CDR3 length: 16 residues. Germline-derived CDR1 and CDR2 are LGHDT and YNNKEL (reference sequence). V gave up 4 bases and J gave up 1 base; unmatched junction bases: 7.

About this clone: Other nucleotide sequences from this sample produce the same CDR3. The chain has TRBV2 and TRBJ1-2; no definite D call. V lost 3 bases and J lost 5, with 4 bases in between. The germline CDR1 and CDR2 sequences are SNHLY and FYNNEI. The CDR3 consists of 11 residues. This CDR3 reads CASSEGYGYTF. CDR3 nucleotide sequence: TGTGCCAGCAGTGAGGGGTATGGCTACACCTTC.

This clone was seen a handful of times. The rearrangement joins TRBV7-9 to TRBJ1-3; a possible D gene is TRBD1 (6 bases). Germline CDR1 reads SEHNR; CDR2 reads FQNEAQ (reference sequence). V was cut by 1 base and J by 2 bases, with 9 bases left in between. CDR3 length equals 15 residues. This CDR3 is CASSLVRTAGNTIYF. CDR3 nucleotides: TGTGCCAGCAGCTTAGTAAGGACAGCTGGAAACACCATATATTTT.

The chain joins TRBV7-9 to TRBJ1-2; tentatively, D is TRBD1 (5 bases). The germline V gene encodes CDR1 SEHNR and CDR2 FQNEAQ (reference sequence). The CDR3 length is 13 residues. Trimming shortened V by 3 bases and J by 8 bases, and 13 bases separated the two germline ends. The DNA of the CDR3 is TGTGCCAGCAGCTTGGCAGGGAGTAAAGGCTACACCTTC. Its translation is CASSLAGSKGYTF.

CDR3 nucleotides: TGTGCCAGCAGTTTGCCCGGGACCTCCTACGAGCAGTACTTC. It encodes CASSLPGTSYEQYF. The rearrangement joins TRBV28 to TRBJ2-7; D could derive from TRBD1 or TRBD2 (5 bases each). The CDR3 runs 14 residues. Germline CDR1 reads MDHEN; CDR2 reads SYDVKM. V shed 3 bases and J shed 0 bases, with 9 bases lying between them.

V and J are TRBV7-9 and TRBJ2-3; 10 bases agree with TRBD2. V shed 3 bases and J 1 base; nucleotides not matched to a gene: 1. Germline V gene sequence: CDR1 SEHNR, CDR2 FQNEAQ (reference sequence). The CDR3 loop spans 15 amino acids. The CDR3 protein is CASSFSGGRTDTQYF. CDR3 bases: TGTGCCAGCAGCTTTAGCGGGGGGCGCACAGATACGCAGTATTTT. The variable domain in full, with the rest retrieved from reference TRBV7-9 and TRBJ2-3, is DTGVSQNPRHKITKRGQNVTFRCDPISEHNRLYWYRQTLGQGPEFLTYFQNEAQLEKSRLLSDRFSAERPKGSFSTLEIQRTEQGDSAMYLCASSFSGGRTDTQYFGPGTRLTVL.

The count of this clone is one. The chain recombines TRBV4-1 with TRBJ2-1; D is possibly TRBD2 (5 bases). The V gene's germline CDR1 is MGHRA and CDR2 YSYEKL. V was pared by 4 bases and J by 5 bases, with 9 bases between. The CDR3 has 13 amino acids. Written as DNA, the CDR3 is TGCGCCAGCAGCCGACTACCTAACAATGAGCAGTTCTTC. Translation gives CASSRLPNNEQFF.

The genes are TRBV3-1 (or the pseudogene TRBV3-2) and TRBJ1-6, with 7 bases matching TRBD1. J gave up 9 bases and V 1 base, and 3 bases lay outside the gene matches. The germline V gene encodes CDR1 LGHDT and CDR2 YNNKEL (reference sequence). The CDR3 sequence is 14 residues long. The CDR3 sequence: CASSQVEGASPLHF. The CDR3 DNA sequence: TGTGCCAGCAGCCAAGTTGAGGGGGCTTCACCCCTCCACTTT.

CDR3 coding DNA: TGTGCCAGCAGTTCAGGGGACAGACCTAACTATGGCTACACCTTC. Its translation is CASSSGDRPNYGYTF. The gene calls are TRBV6-5 and TRBJ1-2, with 7 bases that match TRBD1. J was trimmed by 0 bases and V by 4 bases; bases with no gene match: 5. In germline, CDR1 is MNHEY, CDR2 SVGAGI. The CDR3 has 15 amino acids.

The chain couples TRBV5-4 to TRBJ1-3; D not certain. Germline V CDR1 and CDR2: SGHNT, YYREEE (reference sequence). This CDR3 has 18 amino acids. Trimming took off 5 bases at V and 0 bases at J, with 21 bases between the two ends. The CDR3 nucleotides read TGTGCCAGCAGTTTGAAAGCCGTTGGGTCAAGCTCTGGAAACACCATATATTTT. Translation: CASSLKAVGSSSGNTIYF.

This clone was detected only once. This chain uses TRBV10-3 with TRBJ1-1; unclear D gene. V was shortened by 6 bases and J by 6 bases, with 14 bases between the two germline ends. The length of the CDR3 is 13 residues. The germline gives CDR1 ENHRY, CDR2 SYGVKD. CDR3 protein: CAIREGGLAEAFF. As DNA, the CDR3 is TGTGCCATCAGAGAAGGCGGGTTGGCTGAAGCTTTCTTT.

This clone was observed once. The V and J genes are TRBV19 and TRBJ2-4; either TRBD1 or TRBD2 may fit D (5 bases each). Germline-derived CDR1 and CDR2 are LNHDA and SQIVND (reference sequence). The CDR3 covers 17 residues. V was cut by 1 base and J by 1 base, with 14 bases left in between. CDR3 sequence reads: CASSIGGWGPAKNIQYF. The CDR3 DNA sequence: TGTGCCAGTAGTATAGGCGGGTGGGGACCGGCCAAAAACATTCAGTACTTC.

This chain uses TRBV5-1 with TRBJ2-7; TRBD1 aligns across 8 bases. CDR1 SGHRS and CDR2 YFSETQ come from the germline V gene. The CDR3 length is 14 residues. J gave up 3 bases and V 0 bases, and 2 bases lay outside the gene matches. The CDR3 loop reads CASSLGQGHYEQYF. The CDR3, as DNA: TGCGCCAGCAGCTTGGGACAGGGGCACTACGAGCAGTACTTC.

This chain links TRBV9 with TRBJ2-3; 8 nucleotides align to TRBD2. J gave up 3 bases and V 0 bases, and 9 bases lay outside the gene matches. Per the germline V gene, CDR1 is SGDLS and CDR2 is YYNGEE. The CDR3 contains 17 residues. CDR3 bases: TGTGCCAGCAGCGTAGAACGGTCTAGCGGGCTGACAGATACGCAGTATTTT. Its protein product is CASSVERSSGLTDTQYF.

The chain carries TRBV5-6 and TRBJ2-7; perhaps D is TRBD1 or TRBD2 (7 bases each). Deletions cut 7 bases from V and 4 bases from J, with 15 bases between. The CDR3 runs to 13 residues. Germline CDR1 is SGHDT and CDR2 is YYEEEE. The CDR3 bases are TGTGCCAGCTTCAGGGGGGGCCGTTACGAGCAGTACTTC. Translated: CASFRGGRYEQYF.

The CDR3 sequence is CASSIEFRVSNMNTEAFF. CDR3 coding DNA: TGTGCCAGCAGCATCGAGTTTAGGGTTTCCAACATGAACACTGAAGCTTTCTTT. The chain links TRBV5-6 to TRBJ1-1; D not resolved. V was clipped by 4 bases and J by 0 bases, with 22 bases between them. There are 18 residues in the CDR3. Germline V lookup: CDR1 SGHDT, CDR2 YYEEEE.

The chain is built from TRBV7-3 and TRBJ1-6; TRBD1 agrees at 7 bases. Trimming removed 5 bases from V and 8 bases from J; junction bases left unmatched: 6. Germline V gene sequence: CDR1 SGHTA, CDR2 FQGTGA. The length of the CDR3 is 14 residues. The DNA for the CDR3 is TGTGCCAGCAGCAAAGGGGGCCTGGATTCACCCCTCCACTTT. This gives the protein CASSKGGLDSPLHF. The variable domain in full, completed from reference TRBV7-3 and TRBJ1-6, reads GAGVSQTPSNKVTEKGKYVELRCDPISGHTALYWYRQSLGQGPEFLIYFQGTGAADDSGLPNDRFFAVRPEGSVSTLKIQRTERGDSAVYLCASSKGGLDSPLHFGNGTRLTVT.

This chain connects TRBV11-3 to TRBJ1-5; the D is unclear. The CDR3 spans 17 residues. CDR1 is SGHNT and CDR2 is YENEEA in the germline V gene. V was cut by 0 bases and J by 1 base, with 13 bases left in between. DNA of the CDR3: TGTGCCAGCAGCTTAGAATTGGGTGATCGAAGCAATCAGCCCCAGCATTTT. This codes for CASSLELGDRSNQPQHF.

The J gene is TRBJ2-1, the V gene TRBV7-6; 8 bases align to TRBD2. The CDR3 totals 15 residues. In germline, CDR1 is SGHVS, CDR2 FNYEAQ. J was trimmed by 10 bases and V by 5 bases; bases with no gene match: 13. This chain's CDR3 is CASSRPGAGGEEQFF. In DNA, the CDR3 is TGTGCCAGCAGCCGTCCCGGGGCGGGGGGAGAGGAGCAGTTCTTC.

This chain connects TRBV5-6 to TRBJ1-1; D call uncertain. The CDR3 has 14 amino acids. V dropped 2 bases and J dropped 2 bases, with 10 bases sitting between them. Germline V gene lookup returns CDR1 SGHDT and CDR2 YYEEEE. CDR3 loop: CASSFFGLNTEAFF. The CDR3 region has the DNA TGTGCCAGCAGCTTCTTCGGGCTCAACACTGAAGCTTTCTTT.

The genes are TRBV19 and TRBJ2-5, with no clear D. CDR1 LNHDA and CDR2 SQIVND come from the germline V gene (reference sequence). V was clipped by 8 bases and J by 4 bases, with 14 bases between them. The CDR3 covers 13 residues. The CDR3 sequence is CASATWGGETQYF. DNA of the CDR3: TGTGCCAGTGCCACGTGGGGTGGAGAGACCCAGTACTTC. The whole variable domain, filled in from reference TRBV19 and TRBJ2-5, reads DGGITQSPKYLFRKEGQNVTLSCEQNLNHDAMYWYRQDPGQGLRLIYYSQIVNDFQKGDIAEGYSVSREKKESFPLTVTSAQKNPTAFYLCASATWGGETQYFGPGTRLLVL.

This rearrangement joins TRBV6-5 to TRBJ1-1; D may be TRBD1 (6 bases). This CDR3 region has 14 residues. V was shortened by 6 bases and J by 8 bases, with 19 bases between the two germline ends. Looked up from germline, CDR1 is MNHEY and CDR2 is SVGAGI. CDR3 sequence: CASSLGGARPEAFF. The CDR3 bases are TGTGCCAGCAGCCTTGGGGGGGCGCGACCCGAAGCTTTCTTT.